One sample yielded the 27 T cell receptor beta chains listed below, sequenced in a study of T-cell reconstitution after alpha-beta-depleted transplantation in children. Preparation of the TCRbeta library involved a method that used unique molecular identifiers. TCRdb itself ran the PCR reads through MiXCR, one entry per CDR3 protein. In the table there are some 490,000 distinct CDR3 sequences, under 15% of which are singletons. This specimen was PBMCs from the stem cell graft donor, taken from the stem cell graft. Receptors were obtained from a human donor who donated a stem cell graft to a child with combined immunodeficiency.

This clonotype showed up many times. The rearrangement uses TRBV7-3 and TRBJ2-1; the D gene is possibly TRBD2 (5 bases). The CDR3 extends over 13 amino acids. V was pared by 3 bases and J by 6 bases, with 9 bases between. CDR1 and CDR2 from the germline V gene are SGHTA and FQGTGA. The DNA of the CDR3 is TGTGCCAGCAGCTTGGGAGTCGTCAATGAGCAGTTCTTC. This encodes CASSLGVVNEQFF.

This clonotype came up many times. The V call is TRBV10-3, the J call TRBJ2-1; no firm D call. Germline V gives CDR1 ENHRY, CDR2 SYGVKD. Trimming removed 2 bases at V and 0 bases at J, with 8 bases between. The CDR3 contains 15 residues. CDR3 region: CAISEGQSSYNEQFF. The CDR3 DNA sequence: TGTGCCATCAGTGAGGGGCAGAGCTCCTACAATGAGCAGTTCTTC.

This clonotype occurred a few times. The chain uses TRBV7-9 and TRBJ2-5; weak D call: TRBD2 (6 bases). Trimming cost V 4 bases and J 2 bases, with 14 bases left between them. Germline V CDR1 and CDR2: SEHNR, FQNEAQ (reference sequence). The CDR3 extends over 15 amino acids. The CDR3 nucleotides read TGTGCCAGCAGCTCCCTAATAGCGGCACAAGAGACCCAGTACTTC. It encodes CASSSLIAAQETQYF.

This clonotype was detected only a few times. CDR3 DNA sequence: TGTGCCAGCTCACCCACCCCTGTGGGGTCGGAGCAGTACTTC. Amino acids: CASSPTPVGSEQYF. The chain has TRBV18 and TRBJ2-7; D is undetermined. The CDR3 is 14 residues long. Trimming pared 3 bases from V and 7 bases from J, leaving 16 bases between. CDR1 is KGHSH, CDR2 LQKENI, per germline.

This clonotype has more than one count but fewer than ten. V is TRBV4-3 and J is TRBJ2-2; possibly TRBD1 or TRBD2 for D (5 bases each). CDR1 and CDR2 from the germline V gene are LGHNA and YSLEER. The CDR3 has 15 residues. V dropped 0 bases and J dropped 9 bases, with 14 bases sitting between them. The CDR3 sequence: CASSQDSSGLRELFF. The CDR3 DNA reads TGCGCCAGCAGCCAAGATTCGTCGGGGCTCCGGGAGCTGTTTTTT.

The chain recombines TRBV7-9 with TRBJ2-3; D gene uncertain. This CDR3 spans 12 amino acids. Germline-derived CDR1 and CDR2 are SEHNR and FQNEAQ (reference sequence). The V end lost 6 bases, the J end lost 6 bases, and 10 bases lay between the germline ends. The CDR3 here is CASRPMTDTQYF. DNA for the CDR3: TGTGCCAGCAGACCCATGACGGATACGCAGTATTTT.

This clonotype appeared many times. This sequence joins TRBV29-1 and TRBJ2-7; maybe TRBD1 (6 bases). The CDR3 covers 13 residues. Germline lookup yields CDR1 SQVTM and CDR2 ANQGSEA. V lost 1 base, J lost 1 base, and 8 bases lay in between. CDR3 amino acids: CSVEVGQSYEQYF. Here the CDR3 DNA reads TGCAGCGTTGAAGTAGGACAGTCCTACGAGCAGTACTTC.

This clonotype was recorded a few times. V usage is TRBV3-1 and J usage is TRBJ2-3; 9 positions match TRBD2. Germline V gene sequence: CDR1 LGHDT, CDR2 YNNKEL (reference sequence). Unmatched junction bases numbered 9, after V lost 0 bases and J lost 5 bases. This CDR3 comprises 17 residues. CDR3 sequence reads: CASSQELAGGPGDTQYF. The DNA for the CDR3 is TGTGCCAGCAGCCAAGAGCTGGCGGGAGGGCCGGGAGATACGCAGTATTTT.

This clonotype was picked up a small number of times. The chain links TRBV7-8 to TRBJ1-3, with D perhaps TRBD1 (5 bases). Trimming removed 3 bases at V and 1 base at J, with 13 bases between. The CDR3 length is 16 residues. CDR1 and CDR2 from the germline V gene are SGHVS and FQNEAQ. CDR3 bases: TGTGCCAGCAGCTTGGGGCTCTTATGGTCTGGAAACACCATATATTTT. Translated, it gives CASSLGLLWSGNTIYF.

A few counts support this clonotype. V gene TRBV12-3 or TRBV12-4 combines with J gene TRBJ2-1, with 8 bases aligning to TRBD2. The CDR3 is made up of 16 amino acids. Trimming took 6 bases from V and 1 from J; bases not matched to a gene: 8. Here the CDR3 reads CASSRPGLGSYNEQFF. DNA for the CDR3: TGTGCCAGCAGCCGCCCGGGACTAGGATCCTACAATGAGCAGTTCTTC.

The sample holds a few counts of this clonotype. The J gene is TRBJ2-7, the V gene TRBV7-9; 9 nucleotides match TRBD1. Germline V CDR1 and CDR2: SEHNR, FQNEAQ (reference sequence). With 5 bases clipped from V and 4 bases from J, the junction kept 12 bases outside the gene matches. This CDR3 region has 16 residues. The CDR3 region is CASSLPFGQGIYEQYF. The DNA for the CDR3 is TGTGCCAGCAGCCTCCCCTTCGGACAGGGGATATACGAGCAGTACTTC.

The rearrangement links TRBV10-3 to TRBJ1-2, with 7 bases matching TRBD1. Germline V gives CDR1 ENHRY, CDR2 SYGVKD. Trimming removed 6 bases from V and 7 bases from J; junction bases left unmatched: 5. The CDR3 covers 12 residues. CDR3 protein: CAISTTGVGYTF. CDR3 sequence (DNA): TGTGCCATCAGCACTACAGGGGTTGGCTACACCTTC.

This clonotype has just a few counts. The rearrangement joins TRBV12-3 or TRBV12-4 to TRBJ1-1, with unresolved D. The CDR3 is 12 amino acids. Deletions cut 3 bases from V and 7 bases from J, with 9 bases between. The CDR3 reads CASSFIGSEAFF. Here the CDR3 DNA reads TGTGCCAGCAGTTTCATTGGGAGTGAAGCTTTCTTT.

This chain joins TRBV20-1 and TRBJ2-5; tentatively, D is TRBD2 (5 bases). There are 15 residues in the CDR3. In germline, CDR1 is DFQATT, CDR2 SNEGSKA (reference sequence). With 3 bases removed from V and 5 bases from J, the gap between germline ends came to 19 bases. The CDR3 DNA follows: TGCAGTGCTAGCGGCAGCCCCCTCGGGGAGGAGACCCAGTACTTC. Its translation: CSASGSPLGEETQYF.

There are a few counts of this clonotype. The chain links TRBV6-5 to TRBJ1-3, with unresolved D. V gave up 2 bases and J gave up 1 base, with 12 bases separating them. Germline V CDR1 and CDR2: MNHEY, SVGAGI. CDR3 length: 16 amino acids. The CDR3 sequence is CASSYTLGVSGNTIYF. For the CDR3, the DNA is TGTGCCAGCAGTTACACCCTGGGTGTGTCTGGAAACACCATATATTTT.

This clonotype was seen a handful of times. V and J are TRBV20-1 and TRBJ2-7; 10 bases align to TRBD1. The CDR3 loop spans 14 amino acids. The germline V gene encodes CDR1 DFQATT and CDR2 SNEGSKA (reference sequence). V lost 0 bases and J lost 7; bases outside the gene matches: 6. The CDR3 DNA follows: TGCAGTGCTAGAGATGGGACAGGGGCTACTGAGCAGTACTTC. Translated: CSARDGTGATEQYF.

A remark on this clonotype: Since no conserved phenylalanine or tryptophan closes the CDR3, a read error is the likely cause. This rearrangement joins TRBV20-1 to TRBJ1-1; D not certain. The V gene's germline CDR1 is DFQATT and CDR2 SNEGSKA (reference sequence). V was trimmed by 0 bases and J by 5 bases, leaving 16 bases between them. This CDR3 is 15 amino acids long. CDR3 sequence: CSARDLQLGLTEAFY. Written as DNA, the CDR3 is TGCAGTGCTAGAGATCTCCAGCTCGGCCTAACTGAAGCTTTCTAT.

Many counts were recorded for this clonotype. The J gene is TRBJ1-4, the V gene TRBV6-6; D remains unclear. The CDR3 is made up of 12 amino acids. V shed 8 bases and J shed 6 bases, with 10 bases lying between them. Germline loops: CDR1 MNHNY, CDR2 SVGAGI (reference sequence). The CDR3 sequence: CASRVRDEKLFF. The DNA of the CDR3 is TGTGCCAGCCGTGTACGGGATGAAAAACTGTTTTTT.

This clonotype was seen a few times. The rearrangement uses TRBV10-3 and TRBJ2-7; 8 bases match TRBD1. This CDR3 has 14 residues. With 4 bases clipped from V and 3 bases from J, the junction kept 5 bases outside the gene matches. CDR1 and CDR2 from the germline V gene are ENHRY and SYGVKD. The CDR3 is CAISVLDRDYEQYF. The CDR3 DNA reads as TGTGCCATCAGTGTCTTGGACAGGGACTACGAGCAGTACTTC.

The rearrangement links TRBV5-6 to TRBJ2-5, with D maybe TRBD1 (5 bases). There are 15 residues in the CDR3. Germline CDR1 reads SGHDT; CDR2 reads YYEEEE. V lost 1 base to trimming and J lost 2 bases, with 12 bases between them. The CDR3 region is CASSLFADSQETQYF. The CDR3 region has the DNA TGTGCCAGCAGCTTGTTTGCCGACAGTCAAGAGACCCAGTACTTC. Using reference TRBV5-6 and TRBJ2-5 for the parts outside the CDR3, the full variable domain is DAGVTQSPTHLIKTRGQQVTLRCSPKSGHDTVSWYQQALGQGPQFIFQYYEEEERQRGNFPDRFSGHQFPNYSSELNVNALLLGDSALYLCASSLFADSQETQYFGPGTRLLVL.

The rearrangement links TRBV12-3 or TRBV12-4 to TRBJ2-7, with D perhaps TRBD2 (6 bases). Trimming cost V 2 bases and J 6 bases, with 20 bases left between them. The CDR3 runs to 16 residues. The CDR3 DNA reads TGTGCCAGCAGTTTAAATTTAGTGGAGGGCTCAGGCGAGCAGTACTTC. Amino acid sequence: CASSLNLVEGSGEQYF.

This rearrangement joins TRBV9 to TRBJ1-5; unclear D gene. CDR1 is SGDLS and CDR2 is YYNGEE in the germline V gene. The CDR3 is 13 amino acids. The V gene lost 0 bases and the J gene lost 8 bases, with 9 bases spanning the gap. The CDR3 sequence: CASSVDWREPQHF. The CDR3 region has the DNA TGTGCCAGCAGCGTAGATTGGCGGGAGCCCCAGCATTTT.

The genes are TRBV6-2 or TRBV6-3 and TRBJ2-3; D uncertain. Germline CDR1 reads MNHEY; CDR2 reads SVGEGT. Trimming took off 6 bases at V and 0 bases at J, with 13 bases between the two ends. This CDR3 has 15 residues. In DNA, the CDR3 is TGTGCCAGCAGGTTGTGGGTAGGGAGCACAGATACGCAGTATTTT. It specifies CASRLWVGSTDTQYF.

This clonotype was seen a few times. The chain uses TRBV5-5 and TRBJ2-5; D ambiguous. This CDR3 comprises 14 residues. The V gene lost 6 bases and the J gene lost 2 bases, with 14 bases spanning the gap. Germline V gives CDR1 SGHKS, CDR2 YYEKEE (reference sequence). CDR3 bases: TGTGCCAGCATCTCAGGACCGCTACAAGAGACCCAGTACTTC. The encoded protein is CASISGPLQETQYF.

The chain joins TRBV18 to TRBJ2-6; maybe TRBD1 (5 bases). The V end was cut by 0 bases, the J end by 3 bases, with 9 bases between. Looked up from germline, CDR1 is KGHSH and CDR2 is LQKENI. This CDR3 has 16 amino acids. In DNA, the CDR3 is TGTGCCAGCTCACCACCTCAGGGCCTTGGGGCCAACGTCCTGACTTTC. This sequence encodes CASSPPQGLGANVLTF.

This chain uses TRBV6-2 or TRBV6-3 with TRBJ2-1; the D is unclear. CDR3 size: 11 residues. CDR1 is MNHEY, CDR2 SVGEGT, per germline. The ends were cut back, 2 bases at V and 15 bases at J, with 11 bases in the middle. The CDR3 DNA is TGTGCCAGCAGTTACGGGTGGGCCCTGTTCTTC. It translates to CASSYGWALFF.

This clonotype was picked up many times. The chain recombines TRBV15 with TRBJ2-5; D is unresolved. CDR3 length: 14 residues. Deletions cut 4 bases from V and 5 bases from J, with 14 bases between. Germline lookup yields CDR1 LNHNV and CDR2 YYDKDF (reference sequence). The CDR3 loop is CATSKALLAETQYF. CDR3 bases: TGTGCCACCAGCAAGGCTCTCCTGGCGGAGACCCAGTACTTC.